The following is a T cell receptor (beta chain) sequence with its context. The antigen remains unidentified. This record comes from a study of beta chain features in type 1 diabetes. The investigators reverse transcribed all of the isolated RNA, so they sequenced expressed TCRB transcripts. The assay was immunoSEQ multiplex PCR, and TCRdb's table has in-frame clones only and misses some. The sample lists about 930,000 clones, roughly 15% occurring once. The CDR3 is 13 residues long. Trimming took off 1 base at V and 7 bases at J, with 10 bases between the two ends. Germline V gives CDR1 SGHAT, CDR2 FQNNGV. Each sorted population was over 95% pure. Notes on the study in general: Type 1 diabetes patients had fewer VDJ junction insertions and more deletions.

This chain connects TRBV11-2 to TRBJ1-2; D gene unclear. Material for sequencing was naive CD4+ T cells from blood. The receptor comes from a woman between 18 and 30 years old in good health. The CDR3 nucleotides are TGTGCCAGCAGCTTAGCGAGTCAGCGTGGCTACACCTTC. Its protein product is CASSLASQRGYTF.